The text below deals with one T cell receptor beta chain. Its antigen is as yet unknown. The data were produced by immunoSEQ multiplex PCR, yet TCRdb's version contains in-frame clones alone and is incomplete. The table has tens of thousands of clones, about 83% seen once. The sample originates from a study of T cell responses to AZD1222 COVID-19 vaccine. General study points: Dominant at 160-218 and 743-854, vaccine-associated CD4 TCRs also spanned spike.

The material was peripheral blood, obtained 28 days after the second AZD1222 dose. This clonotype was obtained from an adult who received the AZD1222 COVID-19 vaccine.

The CDR3 sequence is CAWSRADRDNSPLHF. For the CDR3, the DNA is TGTGCCTGGAGTCGGGCCGACAGGGACAATTCACCCCTCCACTTT. The chain recombines TRBV30 with TRBJ1-6; 7 bases align to TRBD1. The germline V gene has CDR1 GTSNPN and CDR2 SVGIG (reference sequence). V trimming: 2 bases; J trimming: 7 bases; junction bases outside the gene matches: 8. This CDR3 is 15 amino acids long. The full variable domain, completed using reference TRBV30 and TRBJ1-6, is SQTIHQWPATLVQPVGSPLSLECTVEGTSNPNLYWYRQAAGRGLQLLFYSVGIGQISSEVPQNLSASRPQDRQFILSSKKLLLSDSGFYLCAWSRADRDNSPLHFGNGTRLTVT.